This T cell receptor (beta chain) appears in the sequencing data of a study of identical twins. MiXCR, applied by TCRdb to the 5' RACE reads, yields one record per CDR3 protein. This table has about 250,000 distinct CDR3 sequences, over 11% appearing once. V was pared by 10 bases and J by 8 bases, with 17 bases between. The CDR3 contains 12 residues. Germline-derived CDR1 and CDR2 are SEHNR and FQNEAQ (reference sequence). The source is a woman in her late teens or twenties in good health. This chain links TRBV7-9 with TRBJ1-2, with a weak D call TRBD1 (6 bases). What was sequenced was memory (CD45RO+) T cells sorted from blood. The CDR3: CATRQDVYGYTF. The CDR3 DNA reads TGTGCCACCCGACAGGACGTCTACGGCTACACCTTC.